Listed here are 28 T cell receptor beta chains from one sample, sequenced in a study of identical twins. TCRdb analysed the 5' RACE reads with MiXCR anew, one entry per CDR3 protein. The data show a few hundred thousand distinct CDR3 sequences, 7.5% to 10% seen once. The same specimen was also included in a second study, on yellow fever vaccine responses in identical twins.

The source material was PBMCs. Every receptor here comes from a woman between 18 and 29 years old in good health.

This clonotype showed up many times. This rearrangement joins TRBV7-9 to TRBJ2-7; perhaps TRBD1 as D (6 bases). Trimming cost V 2 bases and J 1 base, with 12 bases left between them. This CDR3 spans 15 amino acids. Germline V gene lookup returns CDR1 SEHNR and CDR2 FQNEAQ (reference sequence). The CDR3 here is CASSLYQGPSYEQYF. CDR3 coding DNA: TGTGCCAGCAGCTTATACCAGGGGCCATCCTACGAGCAGTACTTC.

In this sample, this clonotype turned up many times. V and J are TRBV9 and TRBJ2-1, with a weak D call TRBD1 (6 bases). The CDR3 is 15 residues long. The V gene lost 0 bases and the J gene lost 5 bases, with 12 bases spanning the gap. Germline V CDR1 and CDR2: SGDLS, YYNGEE. The chain's CDR3 is CASSVGDTVDNEQFF. CDR3 nucleotide sequence: TGTGCCAGCAGCGTAGGGGACACGGTCGACAATGAGCAGTTCTTC.

Ten or more counts support this clonotype. The germline gene is not matched at one end of the junction; a read error may be the cause. This sequence joins TRBV12-3 or TRBV12-4 and TRBJ1-3; D is unclear. This CDR3 has 15 residues. CDR3 loop: CASNLGINSGNTIYF. CDR3 nucleotide sequence: TGTGCCAGCAATTTAGGGATTAACTCTGGAAACACCATATATTTT.

J is TRBJ1-5 and V is TRBV2; D call uncertain. CDR1 and CDR2 from the germline V gene are SNHLY and FYNNEI. V was shortened by 4 bases and J by 4 bases, with 8 bases between the two germline ends. The CDR3 consists of 13 residues. This chain's CDR3 is CASSVQQNQPQHF. For the CDR3, the DNA is TGTGCCAGCAGTGTACAGCAGAATCAGCCCCAGCATTTT.

With respect to this clonotype: Just one base apart from a much larger clone, this may be a read error. This rearrangement joins TRBV12-3 or TRBV12-4 to TRBJ2-2, with TRBD1 matching 8 bases. Trimming cost V 6 bases and J 7 bases; bases outside gene matches: 7. The length of the CDR3 is 14 residues. For the CDR3, the DNA is TGTGCCAGCAGGGAACAGGGGGACGACGGGGAGCTGTTTTTT. Protein: CASREQGDDGELFF.

The chain has TRBV3-1 and TRBJ2-3; D might be TRBD2 (6 bases). The ends were cut back, 3 bases at V and 0 bases at J, with 10 bases in the middle. The CDR3 covers 15 residues. Germline CDR1 is LGHDT and CDR2 is YNNKEL (reference sequence). CDR3 sequence: CASSQRDQSTDTQYF. CDR3 coding DNA: TGTGCCAGCAGCCAGCGGGACCAGAGCACAGATACGCAGTATTTT.

The V and J genes are TRBV3-1 and TRBJ1-6; D is possibly TRBD1 (6 bases). Per germline, CDR1 LGHDT and CDR2 YNNKEL (reference sequence). The CDR3 consists of 16 residues. The V and J ends lost 1 base and 4 bases respectively, with 11 bases between them. The CDR3 spells CASSQGGTTYNSPLHF. The CDR3 DNA follows: TGTGCCAGCAGCCAAGGCGGGACAACGTATAATTCACCCCTCCACTTT.

The chain employs TRBV20-1 and TRBJ2-5; D not certain. CDR3 length equals 13 residues. The V and J ends lost 1 base and 4 bases respectively, with 10 bases between them. The V gene's germline CDR1 is DFQATT and CDR2 SNEGSKA (reference sequence). CDR3 sequence reads: CSARGRLTETQYF. The DNA for the CDR3 is TGCAGTGCTAGAGGTCGCCTTACAGAGACCCAGTACTTC.

The chain links TRBV10-1 to TRBJ2-1; 9 bases agree with TRBD2. This CDR3 has 17 amino acids. The trim removed 2 bases at V and 5 bases at J, leaving 10 bases unmatched. Germline loops: CDR1 WNHNN, CDR2 SYGVQD (reference sequence). CDR3 amino acids: CASSEINAGGSHNEQFF. The DNA of the CDR3 is TGCGCCAGCAGTGAGATCAACGCGGGAGGGTCCCACAATGAGCAGTTCTTC.

This clonotype appeared a few times. The V and J genes are TRBV29-1 and TRBJ2-3; D unclear. Trimming stripped 4 bases from V and 6 bases from J, with 14 bases between. The CDR3 loop spans 13 amino acids. The germline CDR1 and CDR2 sequences are SQVTM and ANQGSEA. The CDR3 here is CSVAWGLGDTQYF. The CDR3 bases are TGCAGCGTTGCGTGGGGTTTAGGGGATACGCAGTATTTT.

This clonotype appeared a few times. The V and J genes are TRBV5-1 and TRBJ1-1; D unclear. CDR1 and CDR2 (germline): SGHRS, YFSETQ. The CDR3 totals 11 residues. Trimming stripped 4 bases from V and 4 bases from J, with 5 bases between. CDR3 DNA: TGCGCCAGCAGCATAGGCACTGAAGCTTTCTTT. Amino acid sequence: CASSIGTEAFF.

This chain uses TRBV10-3 with TRBJ1-3; D gene unclear. Trimming cost V 8 bases and J 2 bases, with 10 bases left between them. Looked up from germline, CDR1 is ENHRY and CDR2 is SYGVKD. CDR3 length: 13 amino acids. The CDR3: CAICPVAGNTIYF. The CDR3 DNA follows: TGTGCCATCTGCCCCGTAGCTGGAAACACCATATATTTT.

The chain employs TRBV20-1 and TRBJ2-4; 9 nucleotides agree with TRBD2. The CDR3 length is 16 residues. With 6 bases clipped from V and 2 bases from J, the junction kept 11 bases outside the gene matches. The germline V gene encodes CDR1 DFQATT and CDR2 SNEGSKA (reference sequence). CDR3 bases: TGCAGTGCCCGGGGTAGCGGGAGTGTGCCCAAAAACATTCAGTACTTC. This translates into CSARGSGSVPKNIQYF.

This clonotype occurred a few times. The chain links TRBV6-6 to TRBJ2-7; D is perhaps TRBD2 (5 bases). Germline CDR1 and CDR2: MNHNY and SVGAGI (reference sequence). The CDR3 consists of 12 residues. With 10 bases removed from V and 2 bases from J, the gap between germline ends came to 12 bases. The CDR3 DNA sequence: TGTGCCACCGGGGAGACGACCTACGAGCAGTACTTC. It codes for CATGETTYEQYF.

This clonotype was counted between two and nine times. The genes are TRBV13 and TRBJ2-7; a weak D match, TRBD1 (6 bases). V lost 6 bases and J lost 6, with 18 bases in between. Germline assignment: CDR1 PRHDT and CDR2 FYEKMQ (reference sequence). The CDR3 runs 14 residues. Written as DNA, the CDR3 is TGTGCCAGCAGTTTCAGGGGTGGTGGTTTCGAGCAGTACTTC. Translation gives CASSFRGGGFEQYF. The whole variable domain, filled in from reference TRBV13 and TRBJ2-7, reads AAGVIQSPRHLIKEKRETATLKCYPIPRHDTVYWYQQGPGQDPQFLISFYEKMQSDKGSIPDRFSAQQFSDYHSELNMSSLELGDSALYFCASSFRGGGFEQYFGPGTRLTVT.

There are a few counts of this clonotype. The rearrangement joins TRBV7-9 to TRBJ2-7, with D uncertain. This CDR3 contains 12 residues. V was trimmed by 3 bases and J by 3 bases, leaving 6 bases between them. The germline gives CDR1 SEHNR, CDR2 FQNEAQ (reference sequence). CDR3 DNA sequence: TGTGCCAGCAGCTTCTCAGACTACGAGCAGTACTTC. Translated, it gives CASSFSDYEQYF.

The CDR3: CSVGPSGIHEQYF. The CDR3 DNA follows: TGCAGCGTTGGCCCTAGCGGGATTCACGAGCAGTACTTC. V gene TRBV29-1 combines with J gene TRBJ2-7; TRBD2 aligns across 9 bases. Trimming removed 4 bases from V and 5 bases from J; junction bases left unmatched: 6. CDR1 and CDR2 (germline): SQVTM, ANQGSEA. This CDR3 is 13 amino acids long.

This clonotype was found many times. The genes are TRBV7-2 and TRBJ2-3; a possible D gene is TRBD2 (5 bases). This CDR3 spans 12 amino acids. V was cut by 6 bases and J by 6 bases, with 10 bases left in between. Germline V gives CDR1 SGHTA, CDR2 FQGNSA. CDR3 sequence (DNA): TGTGCCAGCAGTCAAACGGGGGATACGCAGTATTTT. Translation: CASSQTGDTQYF.

In the case of this clonotype: Since a much larger clone is just one base distant, this may be a read error. The gene calls are TRBV20-1 and TRBJ2-7; 8 nucleotides line up with TRBD2. Germline V gene lookup returns CDR1 DFQATT and CDR2 SNEGSKA (reference sequence). This CDR3 spans 13 amino acids. This CDR3 is CNAATSGSYEQYF. The CDR3 DNA sequence: TGCAATGCTGCTACTAGCGGTTCCTACGAGCAGTACTTC.

The genes are TRBV2 and TRBJ2-7; D is undetermined. The V end was cut by 1 base, the J end by 3 bases, with 10 bases between. The germline gives CDR1 SNHLY, CDR2 FYNNEI. The CDR3 is 14 residues long. CDR3 nucleotide sequence: TGTGCCAGCAGTGAAGGTCCAGGCTTCTACGAGCAGTACTTC. Its translation is CASSEGPGFYEQYF.

This clonotype has ten or more counts. The J gene is TRBJ1-3, the V gene TRBV12-3 or TRBV12-4, with TRBD1 matching 7 bases. CDR3 length: 14 amino acids. The V segment lost 3 bases and the J segment 7 bases; nucleotides outside the gene matches: 6. The CDR3 reads CASSFRQGRNTIYF. For the CDR3, the DNA is TGTGCCAGCAGTTTCCGACAGGGCAGGAACACCATATATTTT.

In its sample, this clonotype was seen a few times. This chain uses TRBV7-9 with TRBJ1-1; unclear D gene. Trimming removed 7 bases from V and 2 bases from J, with 17 bases in between. The CDR3 covers 15 residues. Germline values: CDR1 SEHNR, CDR2 FQNEAQ (reference sequence). Written as DNA, the CDR3 is TGTGCCAGCATCCAACTTACCGCCAGTAACACTGAAGCTTTCTTT. Protein: CASIQLTASNTEAFF.

The V and J genes are TRBV12-3 or TRBV12-4 and TRBJ2-7; TRBD1 matches at 9 bases. The CDR3 extends over 16 amino acids. Trimming cost V 4 bases and J 7 bases; bases outside gene matches: 14. CDR3 residues: CASSSTGTGKLLEQYF. In DNA, the CDR3 is TGTGCCAGCAGTTCAACCGGGACAGGGAAGCTTTTGGAGCAGTACTTC.

The chain is built from TRBV7-9 and TRBJ2-3; the match to TRBD2 covers 10 bases. With V trimmed by 7 bases and J by 4 bases, 8 bases remained unmatched. Germline V lookup: CDR1 SEHNR, CDR2 FQNEAQ (reference sequence). The CDR3 loop spans 15 amino acids. The CDR3 nucleotides read TGTGCCAGCAAGCGGGGGGGGCAGCTCTCAGATACGCAGTATTTT. Translation: CASKRGGQLSDTQYF.

This clonotype occurred many times. The chain links TRBV21-1 to TRBJ2-3. TRBV21-1 is annotated as a pseudogene. This CDR3 is 15 amino acids long. The CDR3 DNA reads as TGTGCCAGCAGCAAAGGAGGCTCTACCACAGATACGCAGTATTTT. Amino acid sequence: CASSKGGSTTDTQYF.

This clonotype was recorded at least ten times. The V and J genes are TRBV7-6 and TRBJ1-3; D gene ambiguous. The CDR3 sequence is 13 residues long. Per the germline V gene, CDR1 is SGHVS and CDR2 is FNYEAQ. V was clipped by 1 base and J by 8 bases, with 9 bases between them. The CDR3 nucleotides are TGTGCCAGCAGCTTAGTGTGGGGAGACACCATATATTTT. It is translated as CASSLVWGDTIYF.

A few counts support this clonotype. The chain combines TRBV25-1 with TRBJ2-5; TRBD2 aligns across 8 bases. CDR3 size: 15 residues. V shed 3 bases and J 1 base; nucleotides not matched to a gene: 4. Germline CDR1 is MGHDK and CDR2 is SYGVNS. CDR3 DNA sequence: TGTGCCAGCAGTGAGGCAACTAGCGGCCAAGAGACCCAGTACTTC. Its protein is CASSEATSGQETQYF.

This clonotype has only a few counts. This chain uses TRBV7-6 with TRBJ2-7; 8 bases align to TRBD1. J was trimmed by 2 bases and V by 5 bases; bases with no gene match: 5. The CDR3 runs 14 residues. From germline, CDR1 is SGHVS and CDR2 FNYEAQ. For the CDR3, the DNA is TGTGCCAGCAGCCAAAAGACAGGGGCCTACGAGCAGTACTTC. Translating it yields CASSQKTGAYEQYF.